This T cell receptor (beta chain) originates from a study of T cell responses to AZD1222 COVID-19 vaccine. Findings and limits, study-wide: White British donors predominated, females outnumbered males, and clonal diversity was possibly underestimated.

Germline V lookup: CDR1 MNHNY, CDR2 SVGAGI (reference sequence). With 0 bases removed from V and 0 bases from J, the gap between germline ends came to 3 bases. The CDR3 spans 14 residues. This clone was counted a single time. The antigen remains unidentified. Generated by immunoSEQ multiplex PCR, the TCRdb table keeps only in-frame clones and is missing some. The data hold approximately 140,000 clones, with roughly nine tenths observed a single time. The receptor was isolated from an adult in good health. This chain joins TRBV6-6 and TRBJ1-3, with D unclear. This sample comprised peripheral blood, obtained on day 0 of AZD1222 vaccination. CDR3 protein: CASSYSDSGNTIYF. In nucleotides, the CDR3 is TGTGCCAGCAGTTACTCGGACTCTGGAAACACCATATATTTT.